One sample yielded the 31 T cell receptor beta chains listed below, sequenced in a study of cytomegalovirus exposure and HLA in healthy donors. With 60 Vbeta and 13 Jbeta primers, the PCR was carried out. Only in-frame clones appear in the TCRdb table, and some are missing; sequencing was by immunoSEQ multiplex PCR. Of about 130,000 clones listed, 78% were seen once; the top ten hold roughly 10%. The sequenced sample consisted of PBMCs. All receptors derive from a man aged 30 to 45 in good health and CMV-seropositive.

V and J are TRBV10-3 and TRBJ2-3; a possible D gene is TRBD1 (6 bases). Germline V gene data show CDR1 as ENHRY and CDR2 as SYGVKD. Trimming shortened V by 10 bases and J by 0 bases, and 11 bases separated the two germline ends. The CDR3 covers 13 residues. CDR3: CATSGASTDTQYF. In nucleotides, the CDR3 is TGTGCCACCTCAGGGGCTAGCACAGATACGCAGTATTTT.

This clone was seen just once. The J gene is TRBJ2-5, the V gene TRBV5-8; tentatively, D is TRBD2 (5 bases). CDR1 and CDR2 from the germline V gene are SGHTS and YDEGEE. The V gene lost 4 bases and the J gene lost 3 bases, with 13 bases spanning the gap. This CDR3 region has 14 residues. CDR3 nucleotides: TGTGCCAGCAGCCCGGAAGCGGATAAAGAGACCCAGTACTTC. Protein sequence: CASSPEADKETQYF.

The genes are TRBV5-1 and TRBJ2-1; D possibly corresponds to TRBD2 (6 bases). CDR3 length equals 15 residues. CDR1 and CDR2 (germline): SGHRS, YFSETQ. V lost 0 bases and J 7 bases, leaving 14 bases between the germline ends. CDR3 amino acids: CASSLGLRETNEQFF. In nucleotides, the CDR3 is TGCGCCAGCAGCTTGGGCCTCCGGGAGACGAATGAGCAGTTCTTC. Supplemented by reference TRBV5-1 and TRBJ2-1, the full variable domain reads KAGVTQTPRYLIKTRGQQVTLSCSPISGHRSVSWYQQTPGQGLQFLFEYFSETQRNKGNFPGRFSGRQFSNSRSEMNVSTLELGDSALYLCASSLGLRETNEQFFGPGTRLTVL.

V is TRBV11-3 and J is TRBJ2-5; 7 bases fit TRBD1. Unmatched junction bases numbered 5, after V lost 2 bases and J lost 2 bases. The length of the CDR3 is 15 residues. Germline V gives CDR1 SGHNT, CDR2 YENEEA. The CDR3 loop is CASSLNQGVQETQYF. CDR3 in DNA: TGTGCCAGCAGCTTAAATCAGGGGGTGCAAGAGACCCAGTACTTC.

This clone was recorded a few times. The chain recombines TRBV19 with TRBJ1-1; possibly TRBD1 for D (6 bases). V shed 3 bases and J shed 6 bases, with 14 bases lying between them. Germline-derived CDR1 and CDR2 are LNHDA and SQIVND (reference sequence). The length of the CDR3 is 14 residues. CDR3 residues: CASSIGQGFPEAFF. In nucleotides, the CDR3 is TGTGCCAGTAGTATCGGTCAGGGGTTCCCTGAAGCTTTCTTT.

CDR3 DNA: TGTGCCAGCAGCCCCGTTCTCGGGGGGTATGGCTACACCTTC. Translation gives CASSPVLGGYGYTF. The chain carries TRBV7-2 and TRBJ1-2; D possibly corresponds to TRBD1 (5 bases). Looked up from germline, CDR1 is SGHTA and CDR2 is FQGNSA. The CDR3 runs 14 residues. The V and J ends lost 5 bases and 5 bases respectively, with 15 bases between them.

The chain uses TRBV4-3 and TRBJ1-1; no firm D call. CDR1 LGHNA and CDR2 YSLEER come from the germline V gene. The CDR3 spans 13 residues. V was clipped by 4 bases and J by 0 bases, with 6 bases between them. CDR3 coding DNA: TGCGCCAGCAGCCGGCAGATGAACACTGAAGCTTTCTTT. Translated: CASSRQMNTEAFF.

This clone was observed a handful of times. J is TRBJ1-2 and V is TRBV6-1, with a weak D call TRBD1 (5 bases). From germline, CDR1 is MNHNS and CDR2 SASEGT. The V end was cut by 4 bases, the J end by 8 bases, with 14 bases between. The CDR3 runs to 13 residues. The CDR3 spells CASSVSGLLGYTF. The CDR3 nucleotides read TGTGCCAGCAGTGTCTCAGGGCTCCTCGGCTACACCTTC.

This rearrangement joins TRBV6-5 to TRBJ2-2; the D gene is possibly TRBD2 (5 bases). This CDR3 is built from 13 residues. Germline V lookup: CDR1 MNHEY, CDR2 SVGAGI. V lost 2 bases to trimming and J lost 8 bases, with 9 bases between them. This chain's CDR3 is CASSYDGKGELFF. Written as DNA, the CDR3 is TGTGCCAGCAGTTACGACGGGAAAGGGGAGCTGTTTTTT.

This clone was observed a handful of times. The V gene is TRBV6-1, the J gene TRBJ1-2; D call uncertain. The V and J ends lost 0 bases and 4 bases respectively, with 12 bases between them. The CDR3 has 15 amino acids. Germline V gives CDR1 MNHNS, CDR2 SASEGT. The CDR3 nucleotides are TGTGCCAGCAGTGAAGCGTTCGGACTAGGCTATGGCTACACCTTC. Its translation is CASSEAFGLGYGYTF.

The gene calls are TRBV6-5 and TRBJ1-2; 9 bases fit TRBD1. Germline trimming cut 4 bases from V and 4 bases from J; bases unmatched to any gene: 10. CDR1 MNHEY and CDR2 SVGAGI come from the germline V gene. This CDR3 has 16 amino acids. The CDR3 DNA reads as TGTGCCAGCAGTTCCCCCGGGACAGGGAGGATCTATGGCTACACCTTC. This gives the protein CASSSPGTGRIYGYTF.

The chain carries TRBV29-1 and TRBJ1-4; 7 bases are shared with TRBD1. The CDR3 extends over 13 amino acids. The V segment lost 4 bases and the J segment 8 bases; nucleotides outside the gene matches: 7. From germline, CDR1 is SQVTM and CDR2 ANQGSEA. CDR3 residues: CSVGDRAGEKLFF. The DNA of the CDR3 is TGCAGCGTTGGAGACAGGGCGGGGGAAAAACTGTTTTTT.

The chain uses TRBV13 and TRBJ2-1; 14 positions agree with TRBD2. Germline trimming cut 5 bases from V and 0 bases from J; bases unmatched to any gene: 15. This CDR3 is 21 amino acids long. Germline CDR1 PRHDT, CDR2 FYEKMQ (reference sequence). The CDR3, as DNA: TGTGCCAGCAGCATGGCGGGACTAGCGGGAGAAATGTGGGGCTCCTACAATGAGCAGTTCTTC. It encodes CASSMAGLAGEMWGSYNEQFF.

This chain joins TRBV11-3 and TRBJ2-1, with D possibly TRBD2 on 7 matching bases. The CDR3 length is 14 residues. Trimming pared 4 bases from V and 6 bases from J, leaving 13 bases between. CDR1 is SGHNT and CDR2 is YENEEA in the germline V gene. CDR3 in amino acids: CASSSGGPGNEQFF. CDR3 bases: TGTGCCAGCAGCTCCGGGGGGCCGGGCAATGAGCAGTTCTTC.

The chain employs TRBV6-5 and TRBJ1-2; 11 bases map to TRBD1. The germline gives CDR1 MNHEY, CDR2 SVGAGI. Trimming at V came to 5 bases and at J to 12 bases, leaving 5 bases not matched to a gene. This CDR3 spans 12 amino acids. DNA of the CDR3: TGTGCCAGCAGTCGGGACAGGGGGAGTAACACCTTC. Translation: CASSRDRGSNTF.

The V call is TRBV7-9, the J call TRBJ2-6, with 7 positions matching TRBD2. Germline V gives CDR1 SEHNR, CDR2 FQNEAQ (reference sequence). This CDR3 contains 15 residues. V lost 4 bases, J lost 4 bases, and 4 bases stayed unmatched. The CDR3 protein is CASSWGGPGANVLTF. CDR3 nucleotides: TGTGCCAGCAGCTGGGGGGGTCCGGGGGCCAACGTCCTGACTTTC.

This clone was counted once. The rearrangement links TRBV6-5 to TRBJ2-7, with D possibly TRBD1 on 6 matching bases. V shed 4 bases and J shed 9 bases, with 16 bases lying between them. This CDR3 comprises 13 residues. From germline, CDR1 is MNHEY and CDR2 SVGAGI. The CDR3 DNA sequence: TGTGCCAGCAGTTTCACAGGGATAAGGGGGCAGTACTTC. Translating gives CASSFTGIRGQYF.

This chain links TRBV28 with TRBJ1-2; D call uncertain. The germline gives CDR1 MDHEN, CDR2 SYDVKM. V dropped 7 bases and J dropped 4 bases, with 10 bases sitting between them. The length of the CDR3 is 12 residues. The CDR3, as DNA: TGTGCCAGCACCTTGGGCAGCTATGGCTACACCTTC. Protein product: CASTLGSYGYTF.

This chain connects TRBV4-2 to TRBJ1-4; TRBD1 aligns across 10 bases. Germline assignment: CDR1 LGHNA and CDR2 YNFKEQ. V lost 1 base to trimming and J lost 7 bases; unmatched junction nucleotides: 3. This CDR3 is built from 15 residues. The CDR3 DNA reads TGTGCCAGCAGCCAAGCGGGACAGGGGTTTGAAAAACTGTTTTTT. It encodes CASSQAGQGFEKLFF.

This rearrangement joins TRBV6-5 to TRBJ2-7, with 11 bases matching TRBD2. V trimming: 2 bases; J trimming: 4 bases; junction bases outside the gene matches: 4. CDR1 and CDR2 (germline): MNHEY, SVGAGI. This CDR3 region has 15 residues. In nucleotides, the CDR3 is TGTGCCAGCAGTTACACCGGGACTAGCGGTTACGAGCAGTACTTC. Residues: CASSYTGTSGYEQYF.

The chain recombines TRBV5-4 with TRBJ2-3, with D unclear. Germline V gene data show CDR1 as SGHNT and CDR2 as YYREEE (reference sequence). This CDR3 region has 13 residues. Trimming left V 0 bases short and J 3 bases short, with 5 bases between. The CDR3 sequence is CASSLAGTDTQYF. The CDR3, as DNA: TGTGCCAGCAGCTTGGCGGGTACAGATACGCAGTATTTT.

The V gene is TRBV7-8, the J gene TRBJ2-1; TRBD2 matches 10 bases. Germline CDR1 and CDR2: SGHVS and FQNEAQ. V lost 4 bases and J lost 9; bases outside the gene matches: 18. The CDR3 has 18 amino acids. The CDR3 loop reads CASSWDGGASGSRGEQFF. In DNA, the CDR3 is TGTGCCAGCAGCTGGGATGGAGGGGCTAGCGGGAGTAGGGGTGAGCAGTTCTTC.

The chain employs TRBV7-2 and TRBJ2-2; no clear D gene. Germline loops: CDR1 SGHTA, CDR2 FQGNSA. CDR3 length: 13 residues. Trimming stripped 1 base from V and 7 bases from J, with 7 bases between. The CDR3 region is CASSLGPFGELFF. The CDR3 DNA reads as TGTGCCAGCAGCTTAGGGCCCTTCGGGGAGCTGTTTTTT.

The chain uses TRBV18 and TRBJ1-1, with D uncertain. The CDR3 loop spans 14 amino acids. The V gene lost 7 bases and the J gene lost 0 bases, with 12 bases spanning the gap. Germline V gene data show CDR1 as KGHSH and CDR2 as LQKENI. This CDR3 reads CASLVAGMNTEAFF. CDR3 DNA sequence: TGTGCCAGCTTAGTAGCCGGCATGAACACTGAAGCTTTCTTT.

This clone was counted a few times. CDR3 coding DNA: TGCGCCAGCAGCCCGGGCCTAGCTCAAGAGACCCAGTACTTC. Amino acids: CASSPGLAQETQYF. This chain links TRBV5-1 with TRBJ2-5, with a possible D match to TRBD2 (5 bases). V was cut by 4 bases and J by 2 bases, with 12 bases left in between. The V gene's germline CDR1 is SGHRS and CDR2 YFSETQ. This CDR3 region has 14 residues.

The CDR3 bases are TGCGCCAGCAGCTTGGCCAGCGGGAGTGAAGATACGCAGTATTTT. Its translation is CASSLASGSEDTQYF. V usage is TRBV5-1 and J usage is TRBJ2-3; 8 positions agree with TRBD2. The CDR3 is made up of 15 amino acids. Germline V gene data show CDR1 as SGHRS and CDR2 as YFSETQ. J lost 5 bases, V lost 0 bases, and 5 bases had no gene match.

The J gene is TRBJ1-2, the V gene TRBV19; no clear D. The CDR3 has 13 residues. Trimming took off 2 bases at V and 5 bases at J, with 9 bases between the two ends. Per the germline V gene, CDR1 is LNHDA and CDR2 is SQIVND (reference sequence). DNA for the CDR3: TGTGCCAGTAGTATACATCCGCGTTATGGCTACACCTTC. It translates to CASSIHPRYGYTF.

This chain links TRBV6-5 with TRBJ2-7; 7 positions match TRBD1. The CDR3 has 15 amino acids. Trimming at V came to 6 bases and at J to 2 bases, leaving 10 bases not matched to a gene. CDR1 is MNHEY and CDR2 is SVGAGI in the germline V gene. CDR3 bases: TGTGCCAGCAGCCTAACAGGGGAGATAACCTACGAGCAGTACTTC. Its translation is CASSLTGEITYEQYF.

The V and J genes are TRBV28 and TRBJ2-1; D remains unclear. The CDR3 has 16 residues. The ends were cut back, 6 bases at V and 0 bases at J, with 15 bases in the middle. CDR1 MDHEN and CDR2 SYDVKM come from the germline V gene. The CDR3 loop is CASSRTSYSSYNEQFF. The CDR3 DNA is TGTGCCAGCAGCCGCACGAGCTATAGCTCCTACAATGAGCAGTTCTTC.

V gene TRBV11-2 combines with J gene TRBJ1-2, with 8 bases aligning to TRBD1. This CDR3 has 16 residues. Unmatched junction bases numbered 14, after V lost 5 bases and J lost 6 bases. The germline CDR1 and CDR2 sequences are SGHAT and FQNNGV. This chain's CDR3 is CASSPINSGQGHGYTF. The DNA of the CDR3 is TGTGCCAGCAGCCCCATAAATAGCGGACAGGGACATGGCTACACCTTC.

The chain uses TRBV5-1 and TRBJ2-3; the D is unclear. CDR1 SGHRS and CDR2 YFSETQ come from the germline V gene. This CDR3 is 14 amino acids long. V lost 0 bases to trimming and J lost 4 bases, with 9 bases between them. This CDR3 is CASSLVASSDTQYF. DNA of the CDR3: TGCGCCAGCAGCTTGGTGGCTTCATCAGATACGCAGTATTTT.